Following are 18 T cell receptor beta chains from one sample sequenced in a study of cytomegalovirus exposure and HLA in healthy donors (dated by TCRdb to the late 2010s). Receptors were amplified or captured by the immunoSEQ multiplex PCR assay. For the multiplex PCR, a mixture combining 60 forward primers for TCR Vbeta segments and 13 reverse primers for TCR Jbeta segments was used. TCRdb took this table from immuneACCESS and kept in-frame rearrangements with V and J called. Such tables lack part of the clones; where checked against another copy, unresolved V genes explain under half of the gap, and the rest is unexplained. The sample includes roughly 200,000 clones, with about 83% observed a single time. Approximately 2.6% of the sample is held by the ten biggest clonotypes. The sequencing input was PBMCs. The receptors here all came from a female donor in good health and CMV-seronegative.

The chain carries TRBV28 and TRBJ1-4; D not resolved. The V gene lost 5 bases and the J gene lost 7 bases, with 20 bases spanning the gap. The CDR3 contains 16 residues. CDR1 and CDR2 from the germline V gene are MDHEN and SYDVKM. In nucleotides, the CDR3 is TGTGCCAGCAGTCAGGCGGCGTCGGGGTTGGGTGAAAAACTGTTTTTT. Amino acid sequence: CASSQAASGLGEKLFF.

The chain is built from TRBV15 and TRBJ2-2; maybe TRBD2 (6 bases). CDR1 LNHNV and CDR2 YYDKDF come from the germline V gene (reference sequence). The V gene lost 0 bases and the J gene lost 2 bases, with 16 bases spanning the gap. The length of the CDR3 is 18 residues. The CDR3 sequence: CATSRDYGSGSNTGELFF. CDR3 nucleotide sequence: TGTGCCACCAGCAGAGATTACGGGAGCGGGTCAAACACCGGGGAGCTGTTTTTT.

This clone was observed a few times. The V gene is TRBV7-9, the J gene TRBJ2-7; 10 bases match TRBD2. Germline V CDR1 and CDR2: SEHNR, FQNEAQ (reference sequence). The CDR3 is made up of 14 amino acids. V shed 4 bases, J shed 3 bases, and the junction held 3 bases outside the gene matches. CDR3 coding DNA: TGTGCCAGCAGCTCCCGGACTAGCGGCTACGAGCAGTACTTC. It specifies CASSSRTSGYEQYF.

The J gene is TRBJ2-5, the V gene TRBV19; 11 bases align to TRBD2. The DNA matches TRBJ2-7 better at its end, which makes the J call doubtful. Germline V CDR1 and CDR2: LNHDA, SQIVND (reference sequence). This CDR3 contains 16 residues. The CDR3 bases are TGTGCCAGTAGTAGACGACTAGCGGGGTCCTCCTACGAGCAGTACTTC. Translating it yields CASSRRLAGSSYEQYF.

This sequence joins TRBV19 and TRBJ1-1; 8 nucleotides agree with TRBD1. The trim removed 3 bases at V and 8 bases at J, leaving 11 bases unmatched. The CDR3 is 15 residues long. CDR1 and CDR2 (germline): LNHDA, SQIVND (reference sequence). CDR3 nucleotides: TGTGCCAGTAGTATGGTGGACAGGGAGGACTTCGAAGCTTTCTTT. It translates to CASSMVDREDFEAFF. Complete variable domain (other parts from reference TRBV19 and TRBJ1-1): DGGITQSPKYLFRKEGQNVTLSCEQNLNHDAMYWYRQDPGQGLRLIYYSQIVNDFQKGDIAEGYSVSREKKESFPLTVTSAQKNPTAFYLCASSMVDREDFEAFFGQGTRLTVV.

Here the CDR3 DNA reads TGTGCCAGCAGTTTTATGCATCGACTAGCGGGAGACAATGAGCAGTTCTTC. Protein: CASSFMHRLAGDNEQFF. The V call is TRBV28, the J call TRBJ2-1, with 12 bases that match TRBD2. This CDR3 contains 17 residues. Trimming took 3 bases from V and 5 from J; bases not matched to a gene: 8. The germline V gene encodes CDR1 MDHEN and CDR2 SYDVKM.

The chain joins TRBV11-1 to TRBJ2-2, with 7 bases lining up with TRBD1. This CDR3 has 15 residues. J lost 2 bases, V lost 4 bases, and 4 bases had no gene match. Germline CDR1 and CDR2: SGHAT and FQDESV (reference sequence). The CDR3 sequence is CASSSGTVNTGELFF. CDR3 bases: TGTGCCAGCAGCTCTGGGACAGTCAACACCGGGGAGCTGTTTTTT.

On this clone: The junction differs from germline at one of its ends, possibly a read error. V is TRBV7-9 and J is TRBJ1-4, with 7 bases that match TRBD1. From germline, CDR1 is SEHNR and CDR2 FQNEAQ (reference sequence). This CDR3 is 14 amino acids long. CDR3 loop: CSSTFRGENEKLFF. CDR3 DNA: TGTTCCAGCACTTTCAGGGGGGAAAATGAAAAACTGTTTTTT.

The chain combines TRBV29-1 with TRBJ2-7, with 11 nucleotides matching TRBD1. The V gene's germline CDR1 is SQVTM and CDR2 ANQGSEA. The junction had 14 bases not matched to a gene; V was cut back by 3 bases and J by 7 bases. This CDR3 is 16 amino acids long. CDR3 amino acids: CSVDGVQGQGGREQYF. The CDR3 DNA sequence: TGCAGCGTTGATGGGGTCCAGGGACAGGGGGGGAGGGAGCAGTACTTC.

The count of this clone is one. This sequence joins TRBV2 and TRBJ2-7; D remains unclear. Germline assignment: CDR1 SNHLY and CDR2 FYNNEI. This CDR3 comprises 15 residues. V lost 2 bases and J 2 bases, leaving 13 bases between the germline ends. The CDR3 here is CASSESPIGPYEQYF. CDR3 coding DNA: TGTGCCAGCAGTGAAAGTCCCATTGGCCCCTACGAGCAGTACTTC. The full variable domain, its missing parts supplied by reference TRBV2 and TRBJ2-7, is EPEVTQTPSHQVTQMGQEVILRCVPISNHLYFYWYRQILGQKVEFLVSFYNNEISEKSEIFDDQFSVERPDGSNFTLKIRSTKLEDSAMYFCASSESPIGPYEQYFGPGTRLTVT.

This clone was found a few times. The rearrangement joins TRBV19 to TRBJ1-1, with no clear D. Trimming stripped 3 bases from V and 7 bases from J, with 6 bases between. Germline V CDR1 and CDR2: LNHDA, SQIVND (reference sequence). The CDR3 is made up of 11 amino acids. CDR3 DNA sequence: TGTGCCAGTAGTATCCAGATTGAAGCTTTCTTT. This sequence encodes CASSIQIEAFF.

This clone has more than one count but fewer than ten. The chain couples TRBV11-2 to TRBJ2-7; maybe TRBD2 (5 bases). The ends were cut back, 1 base at V and 6 bases at J, with 16 bases in the middle. The CDR3 consists of 15 residues. Germline CDR1 SGHAT, CDR2 FQNNGV. This CDR3 reads CASSLARVRAGEQYF. As DNA, the CDR3 is TGTGCCAGCAGCTTAGCACGGGTGCGGGCGGGCGAGCAGTACTTC.

This rearrangement joins TRBV2 to TRBJ1-6; the D gene is possibly TRBD1 (5 bases). The ends were cut back, 4 bases at V and 9 bases at J, with 16 bases in the middle. The length of the CDR3 is 15 residues. The germline V gene encodes CDR1 SNHLY and CDR2 FYNNEI. The DNA for the CDR3 is TGTGCCAGCAGTGGCGCGGGGGATTTTGGTTCACCCCTCCACTTT. Amino acids: CASSGAGDFGSPLHF.

Notes on this clone: The conserved final phenylalanine or tryptophan is absent from the CDR3, which likely points to a read error. The DNA is omitted, as the CDR3 cannot be located on it reliably, and the CDR3 follows TCRdb's listing. The gene calls are TRBV30 and TRBJ2-7; the D call of TRBD1 is as the table states it, not checked on the DNA. The CDR3 numbers 10 amino acids, ends counted. From germline, CDR1 is GTSNPN and CDR2 SVGIG (reference sequence). The CDR3 protein is CAYIRDRVLL.

The chain is built from TRBV9 and TRBJ2-1; 9 bases fit TRBD2. After removal of 0 bases from V and 7 bases from J, the junction contained 5 bases not matched to a gene. This CDR3 is built from 15 residues. Germline values: CDR1 SGDLS, CDR2 YYNGEE. The CDR3 loop is CASSVGGRARNEQFF. As DNA, the CDR3 is TGTGCCAGCAGCGTAGGCGGGAGGGCCAGGAATGAGCAGTTCTTC.

The V call is TRBV9, the J call TRBJ1-2; possible D gene TRBD1, 6 bases. V lost 0 bases to trimming and J lost 4 bases, with 10 bases between them. Germline V CDR1 and CDR2: SGDLS, YYNGEE. This CDR3 region has 14 residues. The DNA for the CDR3 is TGTGCCAGCAGCGTAGATCGAGGGGGCTATGGCTACACCTTC. It codes for CASSVDRGGYGYTF.

The chain couples TRBV28 to TRBJ1-2; no clear D gene. The CDR3 consists of 12 residues. The germline V and J ends were trimmed by 4 bases and 4 bases, with 7 bases remaining between them. CDR1 MDHEN and CDR2 SYDVKM come from the germline V gene. The chain's CDR3 is CASSWSVYGYTF. The CDR3 DNA reads as TGTGCCAGCAGTTGGTCAGTCTATGGCTACACCTTC.

The chain uses TRBV5-1 and TRBJ2-5, with 9 bases matching TRBD1. The J call may not be correct, given that the DNA end is closer to TRBJ2-7. There are 15 residues in the CDR3. The germline V gene has CDR1 SGHRS and CDR2 YFSETQ. CDR3 amino acids: CASSPGTGFIYEQYF. The CDR3 coding sequence is TGCGCCAGCAGCCCCGGGACAGGGTTTATCTACGAGCAGTACTTC.